Presented here are 29 T cell receptor beta chains from one specimen sequenced in a study of cytomegalovirus exposure and HLA in healthy donors. The PCR made use of 60 Vbeta and 13 Jbeta primers. TCRdb's copy holds only in-frame clones and misses some; the assay was immunoSEQ multiplex PCR. The sample carries roughly 200,000 clones, about nine tenths recorded once. Sequenced sample: PBMCs. The source of these receptors is a man between 25 and 39 years old in good health and CMV-seronegative.

The gene calls are TRBV2 and TRBJ2-4, with TRBD1 matching 10 bases. Germline V lookup: CDR1 SNHLY, CDR2 FYNNEI. The CDR3 length is 16 residues. V was clipped by 6 bases and J by 3 bases; unmatched bases: 8. The CDR3 DNA reads TGTGCCAGCAGAGAACCGGGACAGGGGCTCAAAAACATTCAGTACTTC. This sequence encodes CASREPGQGLKNIQYF.

The V gene is TRBV28, the J gene TRBJ1-2; TRBD1 might be the D (6 bases). V was pared by 7 bases and J by 4 bases, with 19 bases between. CDR1 and CDR2 from the germline V gene are MDHEN and SYDVKM. The CDR3 runs 15 residues. CDR3 sequence: CASTPDRLRSYGYTF. The CDR3, as DNA: TGTGCCAGCACACCTGACAGGTTAAGAAGCTATGGCTACACCTTC.

V is TRBV18 and J is TRBJ2-6; 8 nucleotides line up with TRBD1. The trim removed 2 bases at V and 4 bases at J, leaving 25 bases unmatched. This CDR3 region has 23 residues. The germline CDR1 and CDR2 sequences are KGHSH and LQKENI. CDR3 sequence: CASSPNVFRGRSADNAGANVLTF. The CDR3 DNA sequence: TGTGCCAGCTCACCAAACGTATTCAGGGGGCGCTCAGCCGATAACGCGGGGGCCAACGTCCTGACTTTC.

This rearrangement joins TRBV13 to TRBJ2-2, with D hard to call. The CDR3 covers 15 residues. Trimming shortened V by 1 base and J by 4 bases, and 10 bases separated the two germline ends. Germline-derived CDR1 and CDR2 are PRHDT and FYEKMQ (reference sequence). The CDR3 DNA reads as TGTGCCAGCAGCTTAGAGCAGGCTCGCACCGGGGAGCTGTTTTTT. Protein: CASSLEQARTGELFF.

This clone has more than one count but fewer than ten. The rearrangement joins TRBV6-1 to TRBJ2-6; TRBD2 is a possible D gene (6 bases). The length of the CDR3 is 14 residues. CDR1 is MNHNS, CDR2 SASEGT, per germline. The ends were cut back, 5 bases at V and 2 bases at J, with 7 bases in the middle. CDR3 DNA: TGTGCCAGCAGTTCGGGGGCTGGGGCCAACGTCCTGACTTTC. As protein: CASSSGAGANVLTF.

V usage is TRBV7-2 and J usage is TRBJ1-5; maybe TRBD1 (5 bases). CDR1 and CDR2 from the germline V gene are SGHTA and FQGNSA. This CDR3 contains 13 residues. V lost 4 bases and J 4 bases, leaving 8 bases between the germline ends. The CDR3 protein is CASSSRQNQPQHF. As DNA, the CDR3 is TGTGCCAGCAGCTCGAGACAGAATCAGCCCCAGCATTTT.

This chain links TRBV7-2 with TRBJ1-3; no clear D. Trimming took 5 bases from V and 2 from J, leaving 10 bases between them. The CDR3 is made up of 14 amino acids. Germline CDR1 is SGHTA and CDR2 is FQGNSA. In DNA form, the CDR3 reads TGTGCCAGCAGCGCGAGGGCAGCTGGAAACACCATATATTTT. Protein: CASSARAAGNTIYF.

The V and J genes are TRBV6-1 and TRBJ2-3, with TRBD2 as a possible D gene (6 bases). V lost 6 bases, J lost 8 bases, and 21 bases lay in between. The CDR3 covers 15 residues. CDR1 MNHNS and CDR2 SASEGT come from the germline V gene. CDR3 nucleotides: TGTGCCAGCAGGGCGGGCCCCTCTAGCGCCGTTACGCAGTATTTT. It codes for CASRAGPSSAVTQYF.

The J gene is TRBJ1-1, the V gene TRBV4-3; 7 bases agree with TRBD1. Germline CDR1 and CDR2: LGHNA and YSLEER. CDR3 size: 14 residues. The V segment lost 3 bases and the J segment 6 bases; nucleotides outside the gene matches: 7. The CDR3 here is CASSQGQSGAEAFF. DNA for the CDR3: TGCGCCAGCAGCCAGGGACAGTCGGGCGCTGAAGCTTTCTTT.

The chain has TRBV16 and TRBJ1-1; the D gene is possibly TRBD1 (5 bases). Between the trimmed V and J ends, which lost 1 base and 1 base, there was a span of 10 bases. Germline CDR1 and CDR2: KGHSY and FQNENV. This CDR3 is 15 amino acids long. The CDR3 is CASSQLRGENTEAFF. CDR3 DNA sequence: TGTGCCAGCAGCCAATTACGGGGGGAGAACACTGAAGCTTTCTTT. Using reference TRBV16 and TRBJ1-1 for the parts outside the CDR3, the full variable domain is GEEVAQTPKHLVRGEGQKAKLYCAPIKGHSYVFWYQQVLKNEFKFLISFQNENVFDETGMPKERFSAKCLPNSPCSLEIQATKLEDSAVYFCASSQLRGENTEAFFGQGTRLTVV.

This rearrangement joins TRBV5-4 to TRBJ2-5, with a tentative D call TRBD1 (5 bases). The germline V gene encodes CDR1 SGHNT and CDR2 YYREEE (reference sequence). CDR3 length: 13 residues. Trimming removed 0 bases from V and 3 bases from J, with 6 bases in between. The CDR3 DNA sequence: TGTGCCAGCAGCTTGGCAGGGAAAGAGACCCAGTACTTC. Translating gives CASSLAGKETQYF.

V usage is TRBV7-9 and J usage is TRBJ2-3; TRBD1 agrees at 7 bases. The CDR3 runs 14 residues. Germline V gives CDR1 SEHNR, CDR2 FQNEAQ (reference sequence). V shed 5 bases and J 2 bases; nucleotides not matched to a gene: 4. CDR3 sequence reads: CASSRGQFTDTQYF. The CDR3 nucleotides read TGTGCCAGCAGCCGGGGACAGTTCACAGATACGCAGTATTTT.

The chain links TRBV7-9 to TRBJ2-1; 7 nucleotides line up with TRBD1. CDR1 SEHNR and CDR2 FQNEAQ come from the germline V gene (reference sequence). The CDR3 is made up of 15 amino acids. The V segment lost 4 bases and the J segment 5 bases; nucleotides outside the gene matches: 8. The CDR3 DNA reads as TGTGCCAGCAGCTCCCCCGGGACAGCAAACAATGAGCAGTTCTTC. This codes for CASSSPGTANNEQFF. The variable domain in full, with the rest retrieved from reference TRBV7-9 and TRBJ2-1, is DTGVSQNPRHKITKRGQNVTFRCDPISEHNRLYWYRQTLGQGPEFLTYFQNEAQLEKSRLLSDRFSAERPKGSFSTLEIQRTEQGDSAMYLCASSSPGTANNEQFFGPGTRLTVL.

The chain joins TRBV7-8 to TRBJ2-1, with D tentatively TRBD2 (5 bases). The V and J ends lost 3 bases and 5 bases respectively, with 8 bases between them. Germline CDR1 is SGHVS and CDR2 is FQNEAQ. The CDR3 extends over 13 amino acids. DNA of the CDR3: TGTGCCAGCAGCTTGTACGGGGACAATGAGCAGTTCTTC. The encoded protein is CASSLYGDNEQFF.

This clone was seen a handful of times. V and J are TRBV4-2 and TRBJ1-5; tentatively, D is TRBD1 (6 bases). This CDR3 has 13 residues. Germline values: CDR1 LGHNA, CDR2 YNFKEQ. V was cut by 3 bases and J by 4 bases, with 7 bases left in between. The CDR3 nucleotides read TGTGCCAGCAGCCAGGGGGCAAATCAGCCCCAGCATTTT. Protein: CASSQGANQPQHF.

The genes are TRBV7-2 and TRBJ2-4; weak D call: TRBD2 (7 bases). CDR1 and CDR2 (germline): SGHTA, FQGNSA. The CDR3 loop spans 17 amino acids. V lost 9 bases, J lost 0 bases, and 21 bases lay in between. The CDR3 is CASPLGGGQRAKNIQYF. The DNA for the CDR3 is TGTGCCAGTCCCCTAGGGGGGGGACAACGAGCCAAAAACATTCAGTACTTC.

The gene calls are TRBV14 and TRBJ2-5; no definite D call. Trimming removed 0 bases from V and 2 bases from J, with 10 bases in between. This CDR3 is built from 15 residues. Germline V gives CDR1 SGHDN, CDR2 FVKESK. For the CDR3, the DNA is TGTGCCAGCAGCCAAGAGAACATGCGGCAAGAGACCCAGTACTTC. It codes for CASSQENMRQETQYF.

The chain links TRBV29-1 to TRBJ1-1, with D uncertain. CDR3 length: 13 residues. V lost 4 bases and J 0 bases, leaving 9 bases between the germline ends. Per germline, CDR1 SQVTM and CDR2 ANQGSEA. The CDR3 bases are TGCAGCGTTGTAGTAGCGATGAACACTGAAGCTTTCTTT. Its protein is CSVVVAMNTEAFF.

The rearrangement links TRBV7-9 to TRBJ2-1; 9 nucleotides match TRBD2. The CDR3 length is 16 residues. The V and J ends lost 4 bases and 9 bases, in that order; junction bases with no gene match: 13. Germline CDR1 is SEHNR and CDR2 is FQNEAQ (reference sequence). The CDR3 nucleotides read TGTGCCAGCAGCTCTCCGAGCGGGGGGCTCAAGGGTGAGCAGTTCTTC. Translating gives CASSSPSGGLKGEQFF.

The chain uses TRBV6-6 and TRBJ2-2, with 8 nucleotides matching TRBD2. The CDR3 covers 13 residues. Per the germline V gene, CDR1 is MNHNY and CDR2 is SVGAGI (reference sequence). The junction had 4 bases not matched to a gene; V was cut back by 11 bases and J by 2 bases. CDR3 nucleotides: TGTGCCCATAGCGGGGCCAACACCGGGGAGCTGTTTTTT. Protein: CAHSGANTGELFF.

The CDR3 region is CAWTGRENQPQHF. The CDR3 DNA reads TGTGCCTGGACGGGACGGGAGAATCAGCCCCAGCATTTT. The chain employs TRBV30 and TRBJ1-5, with D maybe TRBD1 (5 bases). CDR1 is GTSNPN, CDR2 SVGIG, per germline (reference sequence). V lost 4 bases to trimming and J lost 4 bases, with 11 bases between them. The CDR3 spans 13 residues.

The chain combines TRBV15 with TRBJ2-3, with D maybe TRBD2 (6 bases). Trimming left V 1 base short and J 8 bases short, with 13 bases between. Germline CDR1 and CDR2: LNHNV and YYDKDF (reference sequence). This CDR3 contains 14 residues. CDR3 sequence (DNA): TGTGCCACCAGCAGAGCTGGAGGGATCGGTACGCAGTATTTT. It translates to CATSRAGGIGTQYF.

CDR3 protein: CASSLEGGPISPLHF. As DNA, the CDR3 is TGTGCCAGCAGCTTAGAAGGGGGTCCGATTTCACCCCTCCACTTT. The chain carries TRBV7-8 and TRBJ1-6; a weak D match, TRBD1 (6 bases). CDR3 length: 15 amino acids. Germline V lookup: CDR1 SGHVS, CDR2 FQNEAQ. Trimming left V 1 base short and J 9 bases short, with 13 bases between.

The V call is TRBV5-1, the J call TRBJ2-2; 7 bases agree with TRBD1. Germline CDR1 reads SGHRS; CDR2 reads YFSETQ. This CDR3 is 16 amino acids long. V lost 3 bases to trimming and J lost 0 bases; unmatched junction nucleotides: 5. CDR3 sequence reads: CASSSNRGANTGELFF. CDR3 nucleotide sequence: TGCGCCAGCAGCTCCAACAGGGGAGCGAACACCGGGGAGCTGTTTTTT.

The chain employs TRBV28 and TRBJ2-3; TRBD2 matches at 16 bases. The V and J ends lost 5 bases and 8 bases, in that order; junction bases with no gene match: 22. The CDR3 has 21 amino acids. Germline CDR1 and CDR2: MDHEN and SYDVKM. The CDR3 here is CASSLNRIPGLAGGPRGTQYF. Here the CDR3 DNA reads TGTGCCAGCAGTCTTAACAGGATTCCGGGACTAGCGGGAGGGCCTAGAGGTACGCAGTATTTT. The full variable domain, rest sourced from reference TRBV28 and TRBJ2-3, is DVKVTQSSRYLVKRTGEKVFLECVQDMDHENMFWYRQDPGLGLRLIYFSYDVKMKEKGDIPEGYSVSREKKERFSLILESASTNQTSMYLCASSLNRIPGLAGGPRGTQYFGPGTRLTVL.

The chain has TRBV29-1 and TRBJ1-5; TRBD1 might be the D (6 bases). Germline CDR1 is SQVTM and CDR2 is ANQGSEA. Trimming took off 4 bases at V and 0 bases at J, with 10 bases between the two ends. CDR3 length equals 14 residues. The CDR3 spells CSVATGTSNQPQHF. In nucleotides, the CDR3 is TGCAGCGTTGCAACAGGGACTAGCAATCAGCCCCAGCATTTT.

The CDR3 nucleotides are TGTGCCAGCAGCCAAGGACACAACAATGAGCAGTTCTTC. Translated: CASSQGHNNEQFF. The chain combines TRBV14 with TRBJ2-1; D gene uncertain. This CDR3 has 13 amino acids. V dropped 1 base and J dropped 5 bases, with 6 bases sitting between them. CDR1 is SGHDN and CDR2 is FVKESK in the germline V gene.

The J gene is TRBJ1-2, the V gene TRBV5-1, with TRBD1 identical over 7 bases. V trimming: 2 bases; J trimming: 4 bases; junction bases outside the gene matches: 2. Germline CDR1 reads SGHRS; CDR2 reads YFSETQ. CDR3 size: 13 residues. CDR3: CASSFGTVYGYTF. In DNA, the CDR3 is TGCGCCAGCAGCTTTGGGACAGTCTATGGCTACACCTTC.

CDR3 DNA sequence: TGTGCCAGCAGCACCAGAGGGACTAGCGGGAGGACTGGGGCCAACGGCCTGACTTTC. Amino acid sequence: CASSTRGTSGRTGANGLTF. The gene calls are TRBV21-1 and TRBJ2-6; the table names TRBD2, a call not compared with the DNA. TRBV21-1 is listed as a pseudogene. There are 19 residues in the CDR3.